This record covers a single T cell receptor beta chain. This receptor's antigen is unknown. No base-level quality is on record; no much larger clone is a single base apart. This sample was included in a study of cytomegalovirus exposure and HLA in healthy donors (dated by TCRdb to about 2017). The study in broad terms: According to a later analysis, the roughly 120 validation repertoires were produced on the same platform as the 666 repertoires of the first cohort. The study combined high-throughput TCR immunosequencing, statistical association of individual TCRs with disease status, and machine learning to predict cytomegalovirus infection status. Besides the first cohort of some 670 subjects, a separate validation cohort made up of over 95 different subjects was used. The study aimed to test whether cataloging public T cell receptors could reveal signatures of past pathogen exposure.

Separate from the approximately 700-subject first cohort, the validation cohort of about 110 subjects was the group to which the donors belonged. What the authors observed across the whole study: The classifier was reported to diagnose cytomegalovirus status with high specificity and sensitivity in both the original and validation cohorts. Across donors, most TCR sequences were observed very rarely, whereas some public TCRs were present in many individuals. It was suggested by the authors that the approach could potentially be generalized to other disease states and immunological phenotypes. Subsequent analysis determined that TCRs grouped into clusters in the first cohort also showed a tendency toward co-occurrence across the roughly 130 validation repertoires, and 90% to 95% of cluster scores exceeded 0. A few of the identified cytomegalovirus-associated TCR beta chains were confirmed in vitro to be specific for cytomegalovirus antigens. A later analysis had no HLA typing for the validation cohort, so co-occurrence there was scored across all 110 or so repertoires. A total of fewer than 200 TCR beta chains were listed by the study as associated with cytomegalovirus.

Library preparation employed the immunoSEQ multiplex PCR assay. The authors processed their data as follows. A statistical classification framework was built to diagnose cytomegalovirus status from the catalog of TCR beta chain sequences. Here the immuneACCESS table is served through TCRdb, limited to in-frame sequences with V and J called. Missing clones are a known gap in these copies; in checked studies unresolved V genes cover under half, and the rest lacks a known reason. V and J calls and clone size are given by that table; D and trimming were obtained from the DNA. This sample has about 280,000 clones in its table, and 80% to 90% of those were observed once. Roughly 1% of the sample comes from the top ten. In the germline V gene, CDR1 corresponds to KGHSH and CDR2 to LQKENI. Cut back by 2 bases and 4 bases, the V and J ends lie 9 bases apart. The CDR3 covers 14 residues, taking in both the cysteine and the phenylalanine. The DNA shown is the 42-base CDR3, in frame from base 1.

The V and J genes are TRBV18 and TRBJ1-5, and the D gene may be TRBD1, 5 bases matching. The source material was PBMCs. This clonotype was obtained from a woman aged 18 to 35 in good health and CMV-seronegative. Read as DNA, the sequence is TGTGCCAGCTCACCAGACAGTACTAATCAGCCCCAGCATTTT. Its protein product is CASSPDSTNQPQHF.